The clone carrying this T cell receptor (beta chain) was counted a few times. What it recognizes is unknown. This sample stems from a study of cytomegalovirus exposure and HLA in healthy donors. Both 60 Vbeta primers and 13 Jbeta primers went into the PCR. Assay: immunoSEQ multiplex PCR; the TCRdb copy retains only in-frame clones and omits some. Of 130,000 to 150,000 clones listed, 60% to 85% are singletons. Study observations and caveats: As a later analysis showed, a missense DCLRE1C variant was linked to trimming of TCR beta V- and J-genes. Previous analysis showed most TCR beta V segments were productive about 90% or about 30% of the time. Prediction of most subjects' HLA-A and HLA-B alleles by TCR beta sequences was reportedly accurate. What was likely a sequencing artifact was a cluster of highly shared sequence variants.

This CDR3 spans 17 amino acids. From germline, CDR1 is SGHNT and CDR2 YYREEE (reference sequence). The V and J ends lost 0 bases and 6 bases, in that order; junction bases with no gene match: 9. J is TRBJ2-2 and V is TRBV5-4; 9 bases are a match to TRBD2. This TCR derives from a man aged 35-49 years in good health and CMV-seropositive. Sequenced input: PBMCs. The DNA of the CDR3 is TGTGCCAGCAGCTTGGTGGCGGGAGGGCAAATAGCCGGGGAGCTGTTTTTT. Encoded protein: CASSLVAGGQIAGELFF. The variable domain in full, with the rest retrieved from reference TRBV5-4 and TRBJ2-2, is ETGVTQSPTHLIKTRGQQVTLRCSSQSGHNTVSWYQQALGQGPQFIFQYYREEENGRGNFPPRFSGLQFPNYSSELNVNALELDDSALYLCASSLVAGGQIAGELFFGEGSRLTVL.